This T cell receptor beta chain was recorded in a study of CD8 T cells in Susac syndrome (dated by TCRdb to the late 2010s). Notes on the research overall: Whether CD8+ T cell activation and differentiation in Susac syndrome was antigen driven was tested using repertoire sequencing. The study at large found these results: The number of individuals in the TCR sequencing and HLA analysis was acknowledged as relatively small.

RNA was extracted using the RNeasy kit, and about 0.45 to 1 ug of the RNA was reverse transcribed with random hexamers. TCR beta CDR3 regions were amplified with the immunoSEQ multiplex PCR assay covering 54 Vbeta and 13 Jbeta segments. PCR amplification bias was corrected by using a synthetic template baseline for primer optimization and computational correction. Regarding the original processing steps: Reads were annotated to V, D and J genes according to IMGT and were analyzed with immunoSEQ Analyzer, with only productive sequences retained. To calculate clonality, Shannon entropy was normalized by log2 of the number of productive unique sequences and then subtracted from one. Public and private clones were assessed among the 100 most prevalent clones of each patient and control. Clones were defined as Susac-specific if absent from the healthy and MS cohorts, from some 1,000 published viral clones and from other ImmuneACCESS disease sequences. TCRdb redid the processing of the public reads, applying fastp at Q25 and MiXCR, and retained in-frame beta chains. Each CDR3 protein appears once, grouped with its most common genes and DNA. Clone size and V and J calls follow TCRdb, not the original study. This sample lists more than 150,000 distinct CDR3 sequences; approximately 96% were detected once. Over 0.12% of the sample lies in the top ten.

The germline V gene specifies SGDLS as CDR1 and YYNGEE as CDR2. The CDR3 runs 15 amino acids, cysteine and phenylalanine included. CDR3 DNA only is kept here, 45 bases in frame from base 1. V and J lose 3 bases and 4 bases, and a span of 16 bases separates them. As concerns this clonotype: What antigen it recognizes has not been identified. No clone much larger than this one lies a single base away; base qualities are absent.

High-throughput TCR beta sequencing profiled peripheral blood CD8+ and CD4+ T cells from healthy donors, Susac syndrome patients and multiple sclerosis patients. The healthy donors served as controls matched for age and sex. Bulk CD8+ and CD4+ T cells were purified magnetically by negative isolation, whereas CD8+ TEMRA cells were enriched by FACS. Blood was drawn into EDTA tubes, processed within 24 hours, and PBMCs were isolated by density gradient centrifugation. PBMCs destined for TCR sequencing were cryopreserved in liquid nitrogen and later thawed in a 37 °C water bath. The sorted or isolated CD4+, CD8+ and CD8+ TEMRA cells reached a purity of at least 90%.

The chain is made from TRBV9 and TRBJ1-2, and perhaps TRBD1 as D gene, on 5 matching bases. The sequenced sample consisted of CD4+ T cells from PBMCs. The receptor was derived from a human donor in good health. The encoded CDR3 is CASSASSGGGYGYTF. The DNA sequence is given as TGTGCCAGCAGCGCCTCCTCGGGGGGGGGCTATGGCTACACCTTC. The CDR3 plus the reference TRBV9 and TRBJ1-2 genes for the other parts give the full variable domain: DSGVTQTPKHLITATGQRVTLRCSPRSGDLSVYWYQQSLDQGLQFLIQYYNGEERAKGNILERFSAQQFPDLHSELNLSSLELGDSALYFCASSASSGGGYGYTFGSGTRLTVV.